These 27 T cell receptor beta chains came from one sample sequenced in a study of shared clonotypes between healthy human individuals. The method was immunoSEQ multiplex PCR; TCRdb's version includes in-frame clones alone and lacks a portion of them. The sample includes 2 million to 2.5 million clones, 85% to 95% of them seen just once. The sequenced sample consisted of naive CD4+ T cells from PBMCs. Subset here: CD45RA+ positively selected. The receptor set was obtained from a man aged 18 to 29 in good health. Some clones in this sample may be carry-over from other donors' samples.

The rearrangement uses TRBV9 and TRBJ1-2; 9 nucleotides line up with TRBD1. This CDR3 is 16 amino acids long. V dropped 3 bases and J dropped 3; count of bases not matched to a gene: 9. Germline V gives CDR1 SGDLS, CDR2 YYNGEE. CDR3 loop: CASSGRDREMDYGYTF. Written as DNA, the CDR3 is TGTGCCAGCAGCGGTAGGGACAGGGAGATGGACTATGGCTACACCTTC.

With respect to this clone: Other DNA sequences in this sample translate to the same CDR3. The V and J genes are TRBV5-1 and TRBJ2-1; 12 bases line up with TRBD2. J gave up 0 bases and V 0 bases, and 7 bases lay outside the gene matches. There are 19 residues in the CDR3. CDR1 and CDR2 from the germline V gene are SGHRS and YFSETQ. DNA of the CDR3: TGCGCCAGCAGCTTGGGCCTAGCGGGAGGGCCTAGCTCCTACAATGAGCAGTTCTTC. This gives the protein CASSLGLAGGPSSYNEQFF.

The chain carries TRBV13 and TRBJ2-7; 14 nucleotides align to TRBD2. From germline, CDR1 is PRHDT and CDR2 FYEKMQ (reference sequence). The J segment lost 1 base and the V segment lost 5 bases, leaving 7 bases of the junction unmatched. CDR3 length: 17 residues. CDR3 loop: CASSPEGLAGASYEQYF. The CDR3 DNA follows: TGTGCCAGCAGCCCGGAGGGACTAGCGGGGGCTTCCTACGAGCAGTACTTC.

CDR3 protein: CASSQHGGVAASYEQYF. The CDR3 nucleotides are TGTGCCAGCAGCCAGCATGGAGGGGTAGCGGCATCCTACGAGCAGTACTTC. The J gene is TRBJ2-7, the V gene TRBV4-2; a weak D match, TRBD2 (6 bases). Germline values: CDR1 LGHNA, CDR2 YNFKEQ. The V end lost 3 bases, the J end lost 1 base, and 19 bases lay between the germline ends. The CDR3 has 17 amino acids.

This chain uses TRBV19 with TRBJ1-1; D not resolved. Germline-derived CDR1 and CDR2 are LNHDA and SQIVND (reference sequence). The CDR3 is made up of 16 amino acids. V was cut by 4 bases and J by 4 bases, with 19 bases left in between. The CDR3 loop reads CASSKKQLGVGTEAFF. In nucleotides, the CDR3 is TGTGCCAGTAGTAAGAAACAACTCGGTGTAGGCACTGAAGCTTTCTTT.

The rearrangement uses TRBV5-4 and TRBJ2-2; TRBD1 matches 7 bases. With 5 bases clipped from V and 1 base from J, the junction kept 5 bases outside the gene matches. Germline V CDR1 and CDR2: SGHNT, YYREEE (reference sequence). This CDR3 region has 15 residues. CDR3 sequence (DNA): TGTGCCAGCAGTCGGGACAGTTTGAACACCGGGGAGCTGTTTTTT. Its protein product is CASSRDSLNTGELFF.

The V and J genes are TRBV7-2 and TRBJ1-6; a weak D match, TRBD1 (6 bases). The CDR3 extends over 16 amino acids. Per germline, CDR1 SGHTA and CDR2 FQGNSA. V lost 1 base and J lost 9, with 16 bases in between. CDR3 sequence reads: CASSLVVSRGGSPLHF. In DNA form, the CDR3 reads TGTGCCAGCAGCTTAGTGGTGAGCAGGGGCGGTTCACCCCTCCACTTT.

The chain links TRBV19 to TRBJ1-2, with D perhaps TRBD1 (6 bases). CDR1 and CDR2 from the germline V gene are LNHDA and SQIVND (reference sequence). The CDR3 extends over 14 amino acids. V lost 5 bases, J lost 4 bases, and 14 bases lay in between. The DNA of the CDR3 is TGTGCCAGTAGTCGGACAGTCAGGGGCTATGGCTACACCTTC. This translates into CASSRTVRGYGYTF.

This sequence joins TRBV7-9 and TRBJ2-7, with 9 bases identical to TRBD2. Germline CDR1 SEHNR, CDR2 FQNEAQ (reference sequence). The ends lost 0 bases at V and 0 bases at J; junction bases unmatched: 0. CDR3 length: 15 amino acids. The CDR3 DNA is TGTGCCAGCAGCTTAGCTAGCGGGAGCTCCTACGAGCAGTACTTC. Protein product: CASSLASGSSYEQYF. Supplemented by reference TRBV7-9 and TRBJ2-7, the full variable domain reads DTGVSQNPRHKITKRGQNVTFRCDPISEHNRLYWYRQTLGQGPEFLTYFQNEAQLEKSRLLSDRFSAERPKGSFSTLEIQRTEQGDSAMYLCASSLASGSSYEQYFGPGTRLTVT.

V usage is TRBV7-9 and J usage is TRBJ1-4, with D perhaps TRBD1 (6 bases). The CDR3 totals 15 residues. Trimming shortened V by 0 bases and J by 8 bases, and 13 bases separated the two germline ends. The germline CDR1 and CDR2 sequences are SEHNR and FQNEAQ (reference sequence). The DNA for the CDR3 is TGTGCCAGCAGCTTAGCCGGGACAAACGGCGAAAAACTGTTTTTT. This sequence encodes CASSLAGTNGEKLFF.

This clone was seen only once. The chain recombines TRBV13 with TRBJ1-5, with a weak D call TRBD1 (5 bases). CDR3 length equals 14 residues. Germline V gene data show CDR1 as PRHDT and CDR2 as FYEKMQ (reference sequence). The germline V and J ends were trimmed by 5 bases and 4 bases, with 12 bases remaining between them. CDR3 loop: CASSPGPRNQPQHF. CDR3 DNA: TGTGCCAGCAGCCCGGGACCAAGAAATCAGCCCCAGCATTTT.

The chain recombines TRBV7-3 with TRBJ2-2; 10 positions match TRBD2. Germline V gene sequence: CDR1 SGHTA, CDR2 FQGTGA. Unmatched junction bases numbered 8, after V lost 4 bases and J lost 3 bases. CDR3 length: 17 residues. The CDR3 reads CASSSLSGRAYTGELFF. CDR3 coding DNA: TGTGCCAGCAGCTCATTAAGCGGGAGGGCCTACACCGGGGAGCTGTTTTTT.

The chain recombines TRBV14 with TRBJ1-4; D possibly corresponds to TRBD1 (5 bases). The CDR3 covers 14 residues. Germline loops: CDR1 SGHDN, CDR2 FVKESK. V was trimmed by 0 bases and J by 10 bases, leaving 12 bases between them. The CDR3 loop reads CASSQEIQGGKLFF. DNA of the CDR3: TGTGCCAGCAGCCAAGAGATCCAGGGAGGAAAACTGTTTTTT.

Points on this clone: Other DNA sequences in this specimen translate into the identical CDR3. The chain is built from TRBV7-8 and TRBJ2-7, with D maybe TRBD1 (5 bases). The V and J ends lost 0 bases and 1 base respectively, with 7 bases between them. The germline V gene has CDR1 SGHVS and CDR2 FQNEAQ. This CDR3 spans 14 amino acids. The CDR3 here is CASSLADSSYEQYF. The CDR3 DNA is TGTGCCAGCAGCTTAGCCGACAGTTCCTACGAGCAGTACTTC.

The V gene is TRBV27, the J gene TRBJ1-3, with D maybe TRBD1 (6 bases). Trimming shortened V by 8 bases and J by 2 bases, and 13 bases separated the two germline ends. Germline assignment: CDR1 MNHEY and CDR2 SMNVEV (reference sequence). The CDR3 loop spans 14 amino acids. CDR3 sequence: CASGKGGAGNTIYF. The CDR3 DNA sequence: TGTGCCAGCGGAAAAGGGGGTGCTGGAAACACCATATATTTT.

This clone was recorded only once. The genes are TRBV4-2 and TRBJ2-1; no definite D call. V was clipped by 0 bases and J by 10 bases, with 10 bases between them. This CDR3 has 13 amino acids. The germline V gene encodes CDR1 LGHNA and CDR2 YNFKEQ. This CDR3 reads CASSQDQEKEQFF. The CDR3 DNA follows: TGTGCCAGCAGCCAAGACCAGGAGAAGGAGCAGTTCTTC.

The V call is TRBV9, the J call TRBJ2-7, with 8 bases identical to TRBD1. Germline V gives CDR1 SGDLS, CDR2 YYNGEE. The CDR3 covers 15 residues. Trimming took 4 bases from V and 3 from J; bases not matched to a gene: 9. CDR3 bases: TGTGCCAGCAGCCCCCGGCAGGGGGCCATCTACGAGCAGTACTTC. This gives the protein CASSPRQGAIYEQYF.

The J gene is TRBJ2-5, the V gene TRBV5-4, with a possible D match to TRBD2 (5 bases). Trimming left V 3 bases short and J 5 bases short, with 14 bases between. Germline CDR1 reads SGHNT; CDR2 reads YYREEE (reference sequence). CDR3 length: 14 amino acids. The CDR3 region is CASSSFEGFETQYF. DNA for the CDR3: TGTGCCAGCAGCTCTTTCGAGGGTTTCGAGACCCAGTACTTC.

V and J are TRBV9 and TRBJ1-4, with TRBD1 matching over 9 bases. Looked up from germline, CDR1 is SGDLS and CDR2 is YYNGEE. The length of the CDR3 is 15 residues. Losses at the gene ends were 7 bases for V and 7 bases for J; bases not matched to a gene: 11. Here the CDR3 DNA reads TGTGCCAGCTCCGACAGGGGGTCAGTGGGTGAAAAACTGTTTTTT. It is translated as CASSDRGSVGEKLFF.

The rearrangement links TRBV5-1 to TRBJ2-5; D might be TRBD1 or TRBD2, each matching 5 bases. Trimming cost V 0 bases and J 5 bases, with 17 bases left between them. This CDR3 contains 16 residues. CDR1 and CDR2 (germline): SGHRS, YFSETQ. DNA of the CDR3: TGCGCCAGCAGCTTGGAGAGCGGCAGGGTATGGGAGACCCAGTACTTC. The encoded protein is CASSLESGRVWETQYF. The full variable domain, completed using reference TRBV5-1 and TRBJ2-5, is KAGVTQTPRYLIKTRGQQVTLSCSPISGHRSVSWYQQTPGQGLQFLFEYFSETQRNKGNFPGRFSGRQFSNSRSEMNVSTLELGDSALYLCASSLESGRVWETQYFGPGTRLLVL.

This clone was counted only a few times. The chain is built from TRBV27 and TRBJ2-2; D remains ambiguous. Deletions cut 3 bases from V and 7 bases from J, with 6 bases between. The CDR3 length is 12 residues. Germline CDR1 is MNHEY and CDR2 is SMNVEV (reference sequence). The CDR3 is CASSLIVGELFF. The CDR3 bases are TGTGCCAGCAGTTTGATAGTCGGGGAGCTGTTTTTT.

The J gene is TRBJ2-7, the V gene TRBV4-1; the match to TRBD2 covers 7 bases. Trimming at V came to 4 bases and at J to 0 bases, leaving 9 bases not matched to a gene. Looked up from germline, CDR1 is MGHRA and CDR2 is YSYEKL. CDR3 size: 16 residues. CDR3 sequence (DNA): TGCGCCAGCAGCCTCCTTGCGGGGGTAAGCTCCTACGAGCAGTACTTC. Its translation is CASSLLAGVSSYEQYF.

This rearrangement joins TRBV7-8 to TRBJ1-3, with D possibly TRBD1 on 6 matching bases. V shed 5 bases and J shed 4 bases, with 15 bases lying between them. Germline assignment: CDR1 SGHVS and CDR2 FQNEAQ. This CDR3 comprises 15 residues. As DNA, the CDR3 is TGTGCCAGCAGCCCACAGGGAAGGGGAGGAAACACCATATATTTT. Residues: CASSPQGRGGNTIYF.

The rearrangement uses TRBV19 and TRBJ2-6; 7 bases are shared with TRBD2. Trimming removed 10 bases from V and 0 bases from J; junction bases left unmatched: 12. Germline CDR1 reads LNHDA; CDR2 reads SQIVND (reference sequence). The CDR3 runs to 17 residues. The CDR3 here is CATSRERESSGANVLTF. CDR3 DNA sequence: TGTGCCACCTCCCGGGAGCGGGAAAGCTCTGGGGCCAACGTCCTGACTTTC. The variable domain in full, with the rest retrieved from reference TRBV19 and TRBJ2-6, is DGGITQSPKYLFRKEGQNVTLSCEQNLNHDAMYWYRQDPGQGLRLIYYSQIVNDFQKGDIAEGYSVSREKKESFPLTVTSAQKNPTAFYLCATSRERESSGANVLTFGAGSRLTVL.

This chain uses TRBV10-3 with TRBJ2-3; D might be TRBD2 (5 bases). The CDR3 consists of 16 residues. The germline CDR1 and CDR2 sequences are ENHRY and SYGVKD. The V gene lost 0 bases and the J gene lost 0 bases, with 10 bases spanning the gap. This CDR3 reads CAISESAGESTDTQYF. The DNA of the CDR3 is TGTGCCATCAGTGAGTCGGCCGGGGAAAGCACAGATACGCAGTATTTT.

This chain connects TRBV11-2 to TRBJ1-3; TRBD1 matches 9 bases. V was pared by 5 bases and J by 2 bases, with 10 bases of the junction left unmatched. The CDR3 extends over 17 amino acids. Germline loops: CDR1 SGHAT, CDR2 FQNNGV. In DNA form, the CDR3 reads TGTGCCAGCAGCCTCAGGACAGGGGTCCGACCTGGAAACACCATATATTTT. Protein product: CASSLRTGVRPGNTIYF.

The V gene is TRBV29-1, the J gene TRBJ2-1; possibly TRBD1 for D (6 bases). The CDR3 is 15 residues long. Germline assignment: CDR1 SQVTM and CDR2 ANQGSEA. Trimming removed 4 bases at V and 7 bases at J, with 20 bases between. The CDR3 sequence: CSVGRGHGTPNEQFF. CDR3 coding DNA: TGCAGCGTTGGCCGGGGACACGGAACACCAAATGAGCAGTTCTTC.